These 10 T cell receptor beta chains were all obtained from the same sample, sequenced in a study of cytomegalovirus exposure and HLA in healthy donors. The PCR made use of 60 Vbeta and 13 Jbeta primers. The assay was immunoSEQ multiplex PCR, and TCRdb's table has in-frame clones only and misses some. This table has about 160,000 clones, approximately 70% appearing once. The sequenced sample was PBMCs. Receptors originate from a man between 40 and 49 years old in good health and CMV-seropositive.

The CDR3 DNA follows: TGTGCCAGCAGCGTAAGACAGGGCCACACCGGGGAGCTGTTTTTT. Translating gives CASSVRQGHTGELFF. The genes are TRBV9 and TRBJ2-2; TRBD1 aligns across 7 bases. CDR1 SGDLS and CDR2 YYNGEE come from the germline V gene. V lost 1 base, J lost 3 bases, and 3 bases stayed unmatched. The CDR3 has 15 residues.

The chain couples TRBV5-1 to TRBJ2-3; possibly TRBD2 for D (6 bases). CDR1 and CDR2 (germline): SGHRS, YFSETQ. Trimming left V 0 bases short and J 3 bases short, with 11 bases between. The CDR3 extends over 15 amino acids. The CDR3 DNA follows: TGCGCCAGCAGCTTGGTGGGGGGAGGAACAGATACGCAGTATTTT. It translates to CASSLVGGGTDTQYF.

This clone appeared a single time. The CDR3 protein is CASSLMGQGNYGYTF. CDR3 in DNA: TGTGCCAGCAGCTTAATGGGGCAGGGGAACTATGGCTACACCTTC. This chain links TRBV7-3 with TRBJ1-2; TRBD1 might be the D (6 bases). V was trimmed by 1 base and J by 2 bases, leaving 11 bases between them. CDR3 length: 15 residues. In germline, CDR1 is SGHTA, CDR2 FQGTGA.

This chain uses TRBV27 with TRBJ1-5; D remains ambiguous. Germline V CDR1 and CDR2: MNHEY, SMNVEV (reference sequence). The V end was cut by 5 bases, the J end by 6 bases, with 17 bases between. The CDR3 totals 15 residues. Here the CDR3 DNA reads TGTGCCAGCAGTCCCTTGGAGAGGAATGGTCAGCCCCAGCATTTT. This encodes CASSPLERNGQPQHF.

In its sample, this clone was seen a few times. The chain uses TRBV7-3 and TRBJ1-2; D not certain. Germline loops: CDR1 SGHTA, CDR2 FQGTGA. V dropped 0 bases and J dropped 3 bases, with 20 bases sitting between them. The CDR3 length is 18 residues. The CDR3 protein is CASSLTPRRALSHYGYTF. The CDR3 DNA follows: TGTGCCAGCAGCTTAACCCCACGGAGGGCTCTATCCCACTATGGCTACACCTTC.

The chain has TRBV15 and TRBJ2-5; TRBD1 agrees at 7 bases. This CDR3 contains 13 residues. V was pared by 8 bases and J by 2 bases, with 5 bases of the junction left unmatched. Germline-derived CDR1 and CDR2 are LNHNV and YYDKDF (reference sequence). The CDR3 loop reads CATAKGQQETQYF. The CDR3, as DNA: TGTGCCACCGCTAAGGGACAGCAAGAGACCCAGTACTTC.

The J gene is TRBJ2-4, the V gene TRBV5-6, with D possibly matching TRBD1 (6 bases). The germline V gene has CDR1 SGHDT and CDR2 YYEEEE. This CDR3 has 16 residues. Trimming cost V 4 bases and J 1 base, with 15 bases left between them. The CDR3 DNA is TGTGCCAGCAGCGGGGCAGGGGTTGGGGCCAAAAACATTCAGTACTTC. Protein product: CASSGAGVGAKNIQYF.

The chain couples TRBV2 to TRBJ2-7, with D tentatively TRBD1 (6 bases). The V gene's germline CDR1 is SNHLY and CDR2 FYNNEI. The ends were cut back, 3 bases at V and 4 bases at J, with 10 bases in the middle. The CDR3 length is 13 residues. The CDR3 spells CASSDTGWYEQYF. In nucleotides, the CDR3 is TGTGCCAGCAGTGATACAGGGTGGTACGAGCAGTACTTC.

This clone is a singleton in its sample. The chain joins TRBV19 to TRBJ1-6; TRBD1 aligns across 7 bases. The CDR3 sequence is 18 residues long. V dropped 6 bases and J dropped 0; count of bases not matched to a gene: 11. Germline-derived CDR1 and CDR2 are LNHDA and SQIVND (reference sequence). The CDR3 loop is CASSLGDSLSSYNSPLHF. CDR3 coding DNA: TGTGCCAGTAGCCTAGGGGACAGCCTTAGCTCCTATAATTCACCCCTCCACTTT.

V is TRBV9 and J is TRBJ2-3; 8 bases line up with TRBD2. The germline V gene encodes CDR1 SGDLS and CDR2 YYNGEE. Unmatched junction bases numbered 5, after V lost 1 base and J lost 1 base. This CDR3 has 16 residues. The CDR3 reads CASSVFGAGGTDTQYF. The DNA for the CDR3 is TGTGCCAGCAGCGTATTCGGAGCGGGGGGCACAGATACGCAGTATTTT.